Reported below is one T cell receptor beta chain. Within the sample, other DNA sequences also encode this same CDR3. The sample belongs to a study of shared clonotypes between healthy human individuals. Method: immunoSEQ multiplex PCR; TCRdb's copy keeps in-frame clones and lacks some. The sample has a few million clones, more than 90% seen once. V shed 6 bases, J shed 2 bases, and the junction held 5 bases outside the gene matches. Germline loops: CDR1 KGHSH, CDR2 LQKENI. CDR3 size: 14 residues. What was sequenced was naive CD4+ T cells sorted from blood. Subset defined: CD45RA+ positively selected. The sequence was obtained from a man aged 18 to 30 in good health. The V and J genes are TRBV18 and TRBJ2-3; 7 nucleotides match TRBD1. CDR3 sequence: CASSRQGLTDTQYF. Written as DNA, the CDR3 is TGTGCCAGCTCCCGACAGGGCCTCACAGATACGCAGTATTTT. The whole variable domain, filled in from reference TRBV18 and TRBJ2-3, reads NAGVMQNPRHLVRRRGQEARLRCSPMKGHSHVYWYRQLPEEGLKFMVYLQKENIIDESGMPKERFSAEFPKEGPSILRIQQVVRGDSAAYFCASSRQGLTDTQYFGPGTRLTVL.